This TCR beta chain was captured by sequencing in a study of blood T cell repertoires in COVID-19 (TCRdb year 2020). For the wider study: The collaborator samples originated in the United States, Italy and Spain and spanned the acute and convalescent phases of COVID-19. The material from the prospective study consisted of cDNA or gDNA derived from T cells, B-cell-depleted T cells, or PBMCs. The dataset comprised deeply sampled blood TCRbeta repertoires from subjects exposed to, actively infected with, or recovered from COVID-19. The repertoires were released in a freely available public database intended as a resource for research on the immune response to SARS-CoV-2. The samples were drawn from the first 160 participants of the ongoing ImmuneRACE study and from 950 to 1,500 subjects provided by 6 global collaborators. Sample metadata almost always included a de-identified subject ID, COVID-19 status, age in years and sex. HLA class I and class II types, where available, came from metadata supplied by the sample provider rather than from assay-based typing.

Results the study describes overall, beyond this receptor: Clinical and demographic metadata were provided uncurated, with the amount varying by source and participant.

From the cysteine up to the phenylalanine, the CDR3 has a length of 13 residues. Of the read, only the CDR3 DNA is kept; its 39 bases are in frame from base 1. From the germline V gene, CDR1 is SGHTA and CDR2 is FQGNSA. V is shortened by 1 base, J by 4 bases, and the region joining them spans 7 bases. TCRbeta CDR3 regions were amplified from genomic DNA using the immunoSEQ Assay, a bias-controlled multiplex PCR. The authors processed their data as follows. Within the assay, amplification of reference gene primers was used to estimate how many nucleated cells each sample contained. Sequence reads were collapsed and filtered to measure the absolute abundance of every unique TCRbeta CDR3 rearrangement. For each sample, productive Simpson clonality was calculated as the square root of Simpson's diversity index over productive rearrangements. Imported from immuneACCESS, the table was reduced by TCRdb to in-frame sequences with V and J called. These copies leave out some clones; in studies compared against another copy, an unresolved V gene accounts for under half, and the cause of the remainder is not known. V and J calls and clone size are copied from that table; D and trimming were computed from the DNA. In all, the sample holds 95,000 to 150,000 clones, and 80% to 90% of those were seen once. In total, the top ten clones hold approximately 4.3% of the sample.

Whole blood was collected in K2EDTA tubes by collaborating institutions according to the institutions' own protocols. Collaborator samples were shipped for TCRbeta analysis as frozen whole blood, isolated PBMCs, or DNA extracted from either sample type. This clone was seen once. It has no known antigen specificity. One base away there is no much larger clone; base qualities are not given. The rearrangement joined TRBV7-2 to TRBJ1-1; the D gene is perhaps TRBD1, from 5 matching bases. The clonotype was recovered from a man aged 40-49 years with acute or convalescent COVID-19. Sequencing was done on a sample of peripheral blood. The CDR3 amino acid sequence is: CASSLVQGTEAFF. In nucleotides, the sequence is TGTGCCAGCAGCTTAGTTCAGGGCACTGAAGCTTTCTTT.